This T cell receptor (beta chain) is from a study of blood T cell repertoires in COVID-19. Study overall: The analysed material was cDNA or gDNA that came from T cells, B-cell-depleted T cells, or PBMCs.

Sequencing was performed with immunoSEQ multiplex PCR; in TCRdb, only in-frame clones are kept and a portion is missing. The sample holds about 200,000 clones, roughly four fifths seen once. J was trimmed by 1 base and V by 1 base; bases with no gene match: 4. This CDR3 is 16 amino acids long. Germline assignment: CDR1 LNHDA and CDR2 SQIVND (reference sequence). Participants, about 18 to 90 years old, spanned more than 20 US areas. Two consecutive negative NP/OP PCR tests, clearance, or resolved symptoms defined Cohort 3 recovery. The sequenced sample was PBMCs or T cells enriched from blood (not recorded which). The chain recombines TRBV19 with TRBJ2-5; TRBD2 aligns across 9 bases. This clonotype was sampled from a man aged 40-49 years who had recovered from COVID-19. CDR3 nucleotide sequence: TGTGCCAGTAGTATAGGATCTAGCGGGGCCCAAGAGACCCAGTACTTC. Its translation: CASSIGSSGAQETQYF.